The 8 T cell receptor beta chains in this list originate from one sample, sequenced in a study of regulatory T cells in long-lasting Graves disease. Relying on iRepertoire HTBI primers and Arm-PCR of CDR3 regions, the team built TCR beta libraries. TCRdb processed the multiplex PCR reads anew with MiXCR; each CDR3 protein has one entry. This table has some 340,000 distinct CDR3 sequences, about 23% appearing once. The time point denotes: persistent/refractory GD, antithyroid drugs over 5 years with positive TRAb. RNA isolated from PBMCs was used to make the TCR library. The source material was peripheral blood mononuclear cells (PBMCs), sampled when the disease was refractory, from a patient treated with antithyroid drugs. Every receptor here comes from a woman between 35 and 50 years old with Graves disease.

About this clonotype: This likely came from a read error, as a far larger clone is one base away. This chain connects TRBV9 to TRBJ1-6; D is unresolved. CDR1 and CDR2 (germline): SGDLS, YYNGEE. The CDR3 is 14 amino acids. V shed 0 bases and J shed 5 bases, with 6 bases lying between them. The CDR3 region is CASSVGGDNSPLHF. CDR3 nucleotide sequence: TGTGCCAGCAGCGTAGGGGGTGATAATTCACCCCTCCACTTT. The variable domain in full, with the rest retrieved from reference TRBV9 and TRBJ1-6, is DSGVTQTPKHLITATGQRVTLRCSPRSGDLSVYWYQQSLDQGLQFLIQYYNGEERAKGNILERFSAQQFPDLHSELNLSSLELGDSALYFCASSVGGDNSPLHFGNGTRLTVT.

The rearrangement links TRBV11-2 to TRBJ1-1, with D unresolved. V lost 5 bases, J lost 3 bases, and 25 bases lay in between. Germline values: CDR1 SGHAT, CDR2 FQNNGV. The CDR3 has 18 amino acids. CDR3: CASSLTPPFPREDTEAFF. CDR3 DNA sequence: TGTGCCAGCAGCCTCACCCCACCTTTTCCACGTGAGGACACTGAAGCTTTCTTT.

This clonotype was seen ten or more times. V is TRBV28 and J is TRBJ1-5; D call uncertain. Germline CDR1 reads MDHEN; CDR2 reads SYDVKM. This CDR3 has 18 amino acids. Trimming took 5 bases from V and 2 from J, leaving 22 bases between them. Written as DNA, the CDR3 is TGTGCCAGCAGTCCCCGGGCGGGGTGGCAACTGGGCAATCAGCCCCAGCATTTT. Protein product: CASSPRAGWQLGNQPQHF.

The chain is built from TRBV6-2 or TRBV6-3 and TRBJ1-1, with no clear D. The CDR3 sequence is 14 residues long. Germline-derived CDR1 and CDR2 are MNHEY and SVGEGT. V dropped 0 bases and J dropped 1 base, with 6 bases sitting between them. CDR3 sequence reads: CASSYSATNTEAFF. The CDR3 DNA reads as TGTGCCAGCAGTTACTCTGCAACGAACACTGAAGCTTTCTTT.

The genes are TRBV2 and TRBJ2-2, with 9 bases lining up with TRBD2. The CDR3 sequence is 12 residues long. Germline V gene sequence: CDR1 SNHLY, CDR2 FYNNEI. With V trimmed by 6 bases and J by 7 bases, 0 bases remained unmatched. The CDR3: CASRLAGGELFF. The CDR3 region has the DNA TGTGCCAGCAGACTAGCGGGCGGGGAGCTGTTTTTT.

This clonotype has at least ten counts. The rearrangement joins TRBV15 to TRBJ1-1, with D possibly being TRBD1 (6 bases). The length of the CDR3 is 13 residues. Germline V gives CDR1 LNHNV, CDR2 YYDKDF (reference sequence). Trimming took off 8 bases at V and 1 base at J, with 11 bases between the two ends. CDR3 residues: CATRGQPNTEAFF. The CDR3 DNA follows: TGTGCCACCCGAGGACAGCCGAACACTGAAGCTTTCTTT.

The chain links TRBV6-1 to TRBJ1-2; no clear D. The CDR3 length is 15 residues. V was clipped by 8 bases and J by 6 bases, with 22 bases between them. The germline V gene encodes CDR1 MNHNS and CDR2 SASEGT. CDR3: CASRYNSGRADGYTF. The CDR3, as DNA: TGTGCCAGCCGGTATAACAGCGGGAGGGCCGATGGCTACACCTTC.

The chain employs TRBV5-1 and TRBJ1-1, with TRBD1 matching 8 bases. V was pared by 2 bases and J by 6 bases, with 6 bases of the junction left unmatched. This CDR3 has 14 amino acids. The germline gives CDR1 SGHRS, CDR2 YFSETQ. CDR3 DNA: TGCGCCAGCAGCTTTTTACAGGGGGAGGCTGAAGCTTTCTTT. It is translated as CASSFLQGEAEAFF.